This record concerns one TCR beta chain sequence. Its antigen is currently unknown. The CDR3 consists of 16 residues. J lost 1 base, V lost 0 bases, and 5 bases had no gene match. Germline CDR1 and CDR2: LNHNV and YYDKDF (reference sequence). The record originates from a study of T cell responses to AZD1222 COVID-19 vaccine. Study results and limitations: Receipt of two AZD1222 doses was followed by a rise in Spike-specific TCR breadth and depth. Baseline seropositivity characterized only a handful of AZD1222 recipients. Among vaccine-associated CD4 TCRs, coverage spanned spike, with dominance at 160-218 and 743-854. It should be noted that donors were predominantly white British and more often female, and clonal diversity was possibly underestimated.

The protocol was immunoSEQ multiplex PCR, while the TCRdb copy is restricted to in-frame clones and leaves out a portion. In the table there are about 83,000 clones, about nine tenths of which are singletons. The source is an adult in good health. V and J are TRBV15 and TRBJ2-5; 7 nucleotides match TRBD2. Specimen: peripheral blood, collected on day 0 of MenACWY control vaccination. CDR3 loop: CATSRDLPGGQETQYF. As DNA, the CDR3 is TGTGCCACCAGCAGAGATCTGCCGGGGGGCCAAGAGACCCAGTACTTC. The entire variable domain, with the rest obtained from reference TRBV15 and TRBJ2-5, is as follows: DAMVIQNPRYQVTQFGKPVTLSCSQTLNHNVMYWYQQKSSQAPKLLFHYYDKDFNNEADTPDNFQSRRPNTSFCFLDIRSPGLGDTAMYLCATSRDLPGGQETQYFGPGTRLLVL.